The entry below describes one T cell receptor beta chain. The authors' processing: Reference gene primer amplification gave estimated nucleated cell counts. The protocol was immunoSEQ multiplex PCR, while the TCRdb copy is restricted to in-frame clones and leaves out a portion. That table furnishes V, J and clone size, whereas the DNA furnished D and trimming. The sample carries about 55,000 clones, around 83% recorded once. This entry comes from a study of blood T cell repertoires in COVID-19. CDR3 length: 13 amino acids. Trimming left V 1 base short and J 1 base short, with 4 bases between. Looked up from germline, CDR1 is SGHTA and CDR2 is FQGNSA.

The receptor comes from a woman aged 55-69 years with acute or convalescent COVID-19. J is TRBJ1-1 and V is TRBV7-2; D unclear. The sample taken for sequencing was peripheral blood. The CDR3 here is CASSLVQNTEAFF. CDR3 bases: TGTGCCAGCAGCTTAGTCCAGAACACTGAAGCTTTCTTT.